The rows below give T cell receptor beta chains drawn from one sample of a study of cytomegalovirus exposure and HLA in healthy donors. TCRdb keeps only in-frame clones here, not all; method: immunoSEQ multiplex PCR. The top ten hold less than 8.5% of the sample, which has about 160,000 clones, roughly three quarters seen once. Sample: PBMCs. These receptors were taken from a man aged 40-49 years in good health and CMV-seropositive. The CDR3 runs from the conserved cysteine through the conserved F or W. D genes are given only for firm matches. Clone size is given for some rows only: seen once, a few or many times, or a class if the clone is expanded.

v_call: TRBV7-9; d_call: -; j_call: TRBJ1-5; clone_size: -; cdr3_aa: CASSFGGVDQPQHF; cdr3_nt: TGTGCCAGCAGCTTCGGGGGGGTGGACCAGCCCCAGCATTTT
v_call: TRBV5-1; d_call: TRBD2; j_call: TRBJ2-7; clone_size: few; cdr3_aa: CASSLATNSGGSYEQYF; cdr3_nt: TGCGCCAGCAGCTTGGCCACCAATAGCGGGGGCTCCTACGAGCAGTACTTC
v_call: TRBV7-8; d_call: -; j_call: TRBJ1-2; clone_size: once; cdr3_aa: CASSSIQRAGFGYTF; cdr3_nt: TGTGCCAGCAGCTCCATTCAAAGAGCCGGGTTTGGCTACACCTTC
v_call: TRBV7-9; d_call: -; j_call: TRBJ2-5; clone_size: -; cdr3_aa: CASSSNRVETQYF; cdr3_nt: TGTGCCAGCAGCTCAAACAGGGTGGAGACCCAGTACTTC
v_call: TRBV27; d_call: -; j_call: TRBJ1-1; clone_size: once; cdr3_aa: CASSLEARGTEAFF; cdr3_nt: TGTGCCAGCAGTTTAGAGGCCCGGGGCACTGAAGCTTTCTTT
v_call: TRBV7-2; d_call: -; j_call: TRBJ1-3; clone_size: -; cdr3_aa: CASSSEAPTGNTIYF; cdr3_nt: TGTGCCAGCAGCTCCGAGGCCCCCACTGGAAACACCATATATTTT
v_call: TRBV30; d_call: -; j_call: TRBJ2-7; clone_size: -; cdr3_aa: CAWTRPGNDQYF; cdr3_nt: TGTGCCTGGACCCGACCCGGGAACGATCAGTACTTC
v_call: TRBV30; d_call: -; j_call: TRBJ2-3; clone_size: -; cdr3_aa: CAWSVRLATDTQYF; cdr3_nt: TGTGCCTGGAGTGTACGGCTAGCGACAGATACGCAGTATTTT
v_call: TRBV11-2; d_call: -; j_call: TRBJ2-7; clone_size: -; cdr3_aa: CASSFGRVGEQYF; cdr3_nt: TGTGCCAGCAGCTTCGGCAGGGTGGGCGAGCAGTACTTC
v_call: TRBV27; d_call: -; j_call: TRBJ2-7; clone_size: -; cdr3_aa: CASTKGDPSLYEQYF; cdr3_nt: TGTGCCAGCACTAAGGGGGACCCCAGCCTCTACGAGCAGTACTTC
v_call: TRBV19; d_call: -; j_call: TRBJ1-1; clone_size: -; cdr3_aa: CASSITGGNTEAFF; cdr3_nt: TGTGCCAGTAGTATAACCGGCGGCAACACTGAAGCTTTCTTT
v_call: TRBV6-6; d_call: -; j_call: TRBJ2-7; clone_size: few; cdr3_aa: CASSSRDSYEQYF; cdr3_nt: TGTGCCAGCAGTTCGCGGGACAGCTACGAGCAGTACTTC
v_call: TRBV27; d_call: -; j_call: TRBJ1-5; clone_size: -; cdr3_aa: CATKESRISNQPQHF; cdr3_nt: TGTGCCACCAAAGAATCGAGGATCAGCAATCAGCCCCAGCATTTT
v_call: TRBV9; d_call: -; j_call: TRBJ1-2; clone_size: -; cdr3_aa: CASSSRSGYTF; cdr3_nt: TGTGCCAGCAGTTCCAGGTCTGGCTACACCTTC
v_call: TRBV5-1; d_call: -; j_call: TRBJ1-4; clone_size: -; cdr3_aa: CASSPGSAPATNEKLFF; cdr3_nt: TGCGCCAGCAGCCCCGGAAGCGCGCCTGCAACTAATGAAAAACTGTTTTTT
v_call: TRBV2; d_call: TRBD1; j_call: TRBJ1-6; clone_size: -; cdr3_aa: CASSEEGDRFSPLHF; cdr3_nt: TGTGCCAGCAGTGAAGAGGGGGACAGGTTTTCACCCCTCCACTTT
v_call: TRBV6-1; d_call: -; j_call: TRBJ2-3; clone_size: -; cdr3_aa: CASTAGVVPDTQYF; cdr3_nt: TGTGCCAGCACGGCAGGGGTAGTTCCAGATACGCAGTATTTT
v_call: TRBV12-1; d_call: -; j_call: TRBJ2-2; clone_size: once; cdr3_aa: CASSPRLGKPGEPNTGELFF; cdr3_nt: TGTGCCAGCAGCCCCCGCCTCGGGAAACCGGGGGAACCGAACACCGGGGAGCTGTTTTTT
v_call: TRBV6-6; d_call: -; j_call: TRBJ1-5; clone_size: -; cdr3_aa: CASTNGVYQPQHF; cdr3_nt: TGTGCCAGCACCAACGGGGTATATCAGCCCCAGCATTTT
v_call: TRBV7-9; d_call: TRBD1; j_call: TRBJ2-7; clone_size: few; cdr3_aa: CASSLAGTGRTYEQYF; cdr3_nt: TGTGCCAGCAGCTTAGCCGGGACAGGGCGGACCTACGAGCAGTACTTC
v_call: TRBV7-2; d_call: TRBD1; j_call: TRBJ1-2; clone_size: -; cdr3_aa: CASSLAGLTGLTDYGYTF; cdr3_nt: TGTGCCAGCAGCTTAGCCGGCCTGACAGGGCTAACTGACTATGGCTACACCTTC
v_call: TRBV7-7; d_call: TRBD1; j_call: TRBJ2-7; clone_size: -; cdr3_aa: CASSLGRQGNYEQYF; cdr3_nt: TGTGCTAGCAGCTTAGGAAGACAGGGCAACTACGAGCAGTACTTC
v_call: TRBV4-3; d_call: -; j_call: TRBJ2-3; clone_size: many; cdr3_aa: CASSQDRGNTQYF; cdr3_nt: TGCGCCAGCAGCCAAGATCGAGGGAATACGCAGTATTTT
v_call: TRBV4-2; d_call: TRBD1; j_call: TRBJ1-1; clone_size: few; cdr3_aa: CASSQEGAGQGEAFF; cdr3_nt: TGTGCCAGCAGCCAAGAAGGAGCGGGACAGGGAGAAGCTTTCTTT
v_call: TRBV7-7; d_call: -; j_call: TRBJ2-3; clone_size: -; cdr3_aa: CASSPSAADTQYF; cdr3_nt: TGTGCTAGCAGCCCCAGCGCAGCAGATACGCAGTATTTT
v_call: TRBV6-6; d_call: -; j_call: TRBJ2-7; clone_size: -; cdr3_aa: CASSYSGDGHYEQYF; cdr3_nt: TGTGCCAGCAGTTACTCGGGCGACGGACACTACGAGCAGTACTTC
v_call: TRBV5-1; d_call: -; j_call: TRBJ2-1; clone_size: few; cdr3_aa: CASSLVATTPEQFF; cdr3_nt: TGCGCCAGCAGCTTGGTTGCGACAACACCCGAGCAGTTCTTC
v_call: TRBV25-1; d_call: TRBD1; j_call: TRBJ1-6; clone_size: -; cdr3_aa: CASSALTGGNSPLHF; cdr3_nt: TGTGCCAGCAGTGCCCTGACAGGGGGTAATTCACCCCTCCACTTT
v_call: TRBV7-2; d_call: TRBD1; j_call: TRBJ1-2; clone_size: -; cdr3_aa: CASSQSRQGVRGYTF; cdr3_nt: TGTGCCAGCAGCCAAAGTCGACAGGGGGTTCGGGGCTACACCTTC
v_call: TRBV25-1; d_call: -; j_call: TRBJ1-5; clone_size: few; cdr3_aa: CASSESGSNQPQHF; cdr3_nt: TGTGCCAGCAGTGAATCGGGGAGTAATCAGCCCCAGCATTTT
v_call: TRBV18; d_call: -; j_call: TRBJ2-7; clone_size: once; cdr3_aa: CASSPGIEQYF; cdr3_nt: TGTGCCAGCTCACCGGGCATCGAGCAGTACTTC
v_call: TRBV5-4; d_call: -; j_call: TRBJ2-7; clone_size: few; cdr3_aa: CASSLGGDEQYF; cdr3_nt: TGTGCCAGCAGCTTGGGGGGGGACGAGCAGTACTTC
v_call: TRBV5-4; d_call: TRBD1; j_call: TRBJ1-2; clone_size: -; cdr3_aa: CASSLANGQGDGYTF; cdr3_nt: TGTGCCAGCAGCTTGGCTAACGGACAGGGGGATGGCTACACCTTC
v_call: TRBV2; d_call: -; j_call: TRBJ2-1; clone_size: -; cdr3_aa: CARGTRGYNEQFF; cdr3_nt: TGTGCCAGAGGGACGCGGGGCTACAATGAGCAGTTCTTC
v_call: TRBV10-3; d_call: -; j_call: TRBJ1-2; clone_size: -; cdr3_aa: CAISEGQGYGYTF; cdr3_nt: TGTGCCATCAGTGAAGGTCAGGGTTATGGCTACACCTTC
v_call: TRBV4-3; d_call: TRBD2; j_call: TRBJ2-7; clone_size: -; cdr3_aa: CASSQGRQGLAGSEQYF; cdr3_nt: TGCGCCAGCAGCCAGGGACGCCAAGGACTAGCGGGCTCCGAGCAGTACTTC
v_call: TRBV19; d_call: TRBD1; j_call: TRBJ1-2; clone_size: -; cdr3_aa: CASSGTANYGYTF; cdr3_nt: TGTGCCAGTAGCGGGACAGCTAACTATGGCTACACCTTC
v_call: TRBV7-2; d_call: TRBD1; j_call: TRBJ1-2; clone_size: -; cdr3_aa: CASSLRTGGGLGYGYTF; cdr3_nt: TGTGCCAGCAGCCTGCGGACAGGGGGCGGGCTAGGCTATGGCTACACCTTC
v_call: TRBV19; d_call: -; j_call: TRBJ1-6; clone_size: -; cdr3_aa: CASSYLTLRSSLHF; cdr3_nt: TGTGCCAGTAGTTACCTGACCCTGAGGAGTTCCCTCCACTTT
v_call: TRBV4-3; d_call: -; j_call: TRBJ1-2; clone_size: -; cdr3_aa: CASSQERGANYGYTF; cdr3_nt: TGCGCCAGCAGCCAAGAGCGGGGGGCCAACTATGGCTACACCTTC
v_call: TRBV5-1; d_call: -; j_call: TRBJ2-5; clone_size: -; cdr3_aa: CASSFPQVVGGEGETQYF; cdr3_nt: TGCGCCAGCAGCTTCCCCCAAGTAGTAGGGGGTGAGGGGGAGACCCAGTACTTC
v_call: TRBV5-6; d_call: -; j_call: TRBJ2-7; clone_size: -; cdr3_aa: CASSLVFALQGGYEQYF; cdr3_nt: TGTGCCAGCAGCTTGGTCTTCGCCCTTCAAGGGGGCTACGAGCAGTACTTC
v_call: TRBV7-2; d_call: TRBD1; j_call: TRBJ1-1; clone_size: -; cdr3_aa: CASSLVTGVNTEAFF; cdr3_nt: TGTGCCAGCAGCTTAGTCACAGGGGTGAACACTGAAGCTTTCTTT
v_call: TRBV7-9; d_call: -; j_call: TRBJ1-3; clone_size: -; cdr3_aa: CASSQRQDGSGNTIYF; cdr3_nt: TGTGCCAGCAGCCAGAGACAGGATGGCTCTGGAAACACCATATATTTT
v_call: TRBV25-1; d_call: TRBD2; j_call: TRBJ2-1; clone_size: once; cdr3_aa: CASSGGGGSDEQFF; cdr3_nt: TGTGCCAGCTCAGGTGGGGGGGGGAGCGATGAGCAGTTCTTC
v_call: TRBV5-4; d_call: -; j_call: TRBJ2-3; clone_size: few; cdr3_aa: CASSFRTTLRALGATQYF; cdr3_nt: TGTGCCAGCAGCTTCCGGACTACCCTCAGGGCACTGGGTGCTACGCAGTATTTT
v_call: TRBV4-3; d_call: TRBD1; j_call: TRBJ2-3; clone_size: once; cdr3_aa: CASSHSQSFTGQGLPDTQYF; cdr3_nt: TGCGCCAGCAGCCACTCTCAAAGCTTTACGGGACAGGGGTTGCCAGATACGCAGTATTTT
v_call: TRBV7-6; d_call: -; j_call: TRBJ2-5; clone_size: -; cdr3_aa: CASSLRTEEETQYF; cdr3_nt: TGTGCCAGCAGCCTCAGGACTGAAGAAGAGACCCAGTACTTC
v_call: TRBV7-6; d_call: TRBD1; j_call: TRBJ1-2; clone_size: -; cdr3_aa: CASSPGTGFSYGYTF; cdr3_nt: TGTGCCAGCAGCCCCGGGACAGGGTTCAGTTATGGCTACACCTTC
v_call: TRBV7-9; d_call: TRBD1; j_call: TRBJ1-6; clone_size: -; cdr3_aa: CASSSRTGYNSPLHF; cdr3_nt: TGTGCCAGCAGCTCCCGGACAGGATACAATTCACCCCTCCACTTT
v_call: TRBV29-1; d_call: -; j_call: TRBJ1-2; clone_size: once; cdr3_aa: CSVAGVVGYTF; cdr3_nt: TGCAGCGTTGCAGGGGTCGTCGGCTACACCTTC
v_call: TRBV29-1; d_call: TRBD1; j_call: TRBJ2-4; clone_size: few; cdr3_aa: CSVLGQGKNIQYF; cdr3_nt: TGCAGCGTTCTAGGACAGGGGAAAAACATTCAGTACTTC